Described below is a single T cell receptor (beta chain) sequence and its context. The antigen is not known. This sample includes further DNA sequences coding for the same CDR3. cDNA serving as the sequencing template came from extracted, reverse transcribed RNA. The assay was immunoSEQ multiplex PCR, and TCRdb's table has in-frame clones only and misses some. This sample has approximately 210,000 clones, with over 55% found just once. Per germline, CDR1 SQVTM and CDR2 ANQGSEA. The CDR3 contains 13 residues. The V gene lost 4 bases and the J gene lost 0 bases, with 8 bases spanning the gap. The sample is drawn from a study of CD8+ T cells in alopecia areata. Findings of the study overall: Higher clonality was seen in lesional scalp than in normal scalp, especially in alopecia totalis/universalis. Within the top 100, expanded CD8+ clones significantly decreased with tofacitinib, as did scalp clonality.

Treatment defined: oral pan-JAK inhibitor, 5-10 mg twice daily. Sequenced here: CD4+ T cells sorted from blood, sampled at week 24, from a patient treated with tofacitinib. The V gene is TRBV29-1, the J gene TRBJ2-3; no clear D. The sequence came from a human donor with alopecia areata. CDR3 DNA: TGCAGCGTTGGAGGCAGGAGCACAGATACGCAGTATTTT. Translated, it gives CSVGGRSTDTQYF.